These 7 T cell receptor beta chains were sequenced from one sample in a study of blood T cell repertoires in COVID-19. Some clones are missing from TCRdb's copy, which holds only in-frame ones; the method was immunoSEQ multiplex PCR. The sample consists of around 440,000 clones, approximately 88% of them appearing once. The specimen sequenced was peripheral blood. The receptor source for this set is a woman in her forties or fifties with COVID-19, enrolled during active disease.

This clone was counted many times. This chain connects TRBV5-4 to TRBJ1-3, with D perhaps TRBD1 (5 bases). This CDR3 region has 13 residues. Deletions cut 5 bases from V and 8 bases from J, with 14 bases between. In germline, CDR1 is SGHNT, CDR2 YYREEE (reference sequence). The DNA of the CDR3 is TGTGCCAGCAGTCAGGGACCGGGGGACACCATATATTTT. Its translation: CASSQGPGDTIYF.

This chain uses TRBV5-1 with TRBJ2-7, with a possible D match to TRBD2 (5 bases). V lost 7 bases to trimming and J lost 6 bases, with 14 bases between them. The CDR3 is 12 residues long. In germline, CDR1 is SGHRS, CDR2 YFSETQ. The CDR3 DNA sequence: TGCGCCAGCTCCCCGGGCCGGGGCGAGCAGTACTTC. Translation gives CASSPGRGEQYF.

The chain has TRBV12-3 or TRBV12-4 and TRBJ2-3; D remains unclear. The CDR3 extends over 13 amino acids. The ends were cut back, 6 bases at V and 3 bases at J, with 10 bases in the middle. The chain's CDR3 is CASRKSLTDTQYF. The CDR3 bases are TGTGCCAGCAGGAAGAGCTTAACAGATACGCAGTATTTT.

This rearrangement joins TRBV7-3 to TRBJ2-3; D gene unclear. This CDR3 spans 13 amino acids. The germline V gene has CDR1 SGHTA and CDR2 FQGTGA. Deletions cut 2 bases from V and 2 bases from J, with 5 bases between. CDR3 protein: CASSLQVTDTQYF. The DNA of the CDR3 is TGTGCCAGCAGCTTACAGGTCACAGATACGCAGTATTTT.

CDR3 in amino acids: CASSSGTGRNTEAFF. For the CDR3, the DNA is TGTGCCAGCAGCTCCGGGACAGGGCGGAACACTGAAGCTTTCTTT. V is TRBV5-4 and J is TRBJ1-1; 9 bases match TRBD1. The CDR3 spans 15 residues. CDR1 is SGHNT, CDR2 YYREEE, per germline (reference sequence). V was pared by 3 bases and J by 1 base, with 4 bases of the junction left unmatched.

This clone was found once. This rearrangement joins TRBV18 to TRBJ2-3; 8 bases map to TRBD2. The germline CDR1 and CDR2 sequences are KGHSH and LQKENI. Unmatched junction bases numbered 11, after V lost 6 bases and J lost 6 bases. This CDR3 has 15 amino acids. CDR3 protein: CASSASGGFRDTQYF. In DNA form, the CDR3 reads TGTGCCAGCTCGGCGAGCGGGGGTTTCCGGGATACGCAGTATTTT.

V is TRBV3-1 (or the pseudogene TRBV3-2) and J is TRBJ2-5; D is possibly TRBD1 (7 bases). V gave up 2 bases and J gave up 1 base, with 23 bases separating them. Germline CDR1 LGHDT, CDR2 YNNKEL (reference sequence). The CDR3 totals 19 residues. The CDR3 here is CASSQSRRGLTGIQETQYF. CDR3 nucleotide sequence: TGTGCCAGCAGCCAATCCAGGCGGGGTCTGACAGGGATCCAAGAGACCCAGTACTTC.